Listed below are T cell receptor beta chains from one sample, sequenced in a study of blood T cells in healthy people across ages. TCRdb passed the 5' RACE reads through MiXCR, listing each CDR3 protein once. The repertoire includes 650,000 to 800,000 distinct CDR3 sequences, under 55% of them detected once, and about 21% sits in the top ten. The sample comprised blood. The receptor set was obtained from a man aged 55 to 70 in good health. The CDR3 runs from the conserved cysteine through the conserved F or W. A D gene is named only where the DNA matches it firmly. Only some rows state a clone size, as once, few, many or a class for expanded clones.

>TRBJ1-1|TRBV7-2|few|NA
TGTGCCAGCAGCTTATTGTGGGGAGGTGAAGCTTTCTTT
CASSLLWGGEAFF
>TRBJ2-3|TRBV9|NA|NA
TGTGCCAGCAGCGCAGGGGGGCGGGGCACAGATACGCAGTATTTT
CASSAGGRGTDTQYF
>TRBJ2-1|TRBV12-3/TRBV12-4|few|TRBD2
TGTGCCAGCAGTTGGACTAGCGGGGGTTCCTACAATGAGCAGTTCTTC
CASSWTSGGSYNEQFF
>TRBJ2-5|TRBV10-2|NA|TRBD1
TGCGCCAGCACGGGACAGGTAGAGACCCAGTACTTC
CASTGQVETQYF
>TRBJ2-1|TRBV28|few|NA
TGTGCCAGCAGTTTAGCCAGGGTCGACAATGAGCAGTTCTTC
CASSLARVDNEQFF
>TRBJ2-7|TRBV10-3|NA|TRBD1
TGTGCCATCAGGGCCGGGACAGGCTCCTACGAGCAGTACTTC
CAIRAGTGSYEQYF
>TRBJ2-3|TRBV20-1|many|NA
TGCAGTGCTAGCGGGACAACTATTGGGGCGCAGTATTTT
CSASGTTIGAQYF
>TRBJ2-2|TRBV5-1|NA|TRBD1
TGCGCCAGCAGCTATACAGGGGAGTACACCGGGGAGCTGTTTTTT
CASSYTGEYTGELFF
>TRBJ1-1|TRBV5-1|few|NA
TGCGCCAGCAGCGAAACTCAGGGGAACACTGAAGCTTTCTTT
CASSETQGNTEAFF
>TRBJ1-2|TRBV6-5|NA|NA
TGTGCCAGCAGTTACGGGGCTACCCCTAACTATGGCTACACCTTC
CASSYGATPNYGYTF
>TRBJ2-5|TRBV3-1|NA|NA
TGTGCCAGCAGATCAGGCATGGAGACCCAGTACTTC
CASRSGMETQYF
>TRBJ2-1|TRBV7-6|NA|TRBD2
TGTGCCAGCAGCTTACTTTCGGTAGTGGGTAGCGGGGGGTGCAATGAGCAGTTCTTC
CASSLLSVVGSGGCNEQFF
>TRBJ1-1|TRBV6-5|few|NA
TGTGCCAGCAGTACCCGTTTGACACGAGCTTTCTTT
CASSTRLTRAFF
>TRBJ2-2|TRBV4-3|NA|TRBD2
TGCGCCAGCAGCCAAGATGTGGTTGCTAGCGGGGGCCTGCCCGGGGAGCTGTTTTTT
CASSQDVVASGGLPGELFF
>TRBJ1-6|TRBV6-6|NA|NA
TGTGCCAGCAGCCAGATCGGAGGTAGGGCTAATTCACCCCTCCACTTT
CASSQIGGRANSPLHF
>TRBJ1-2|TRBV3-1|NA|NA
TGTGCCAGCAGCCCAGACGGCAGTACTTACTATGGCTACACCTTC
CASSPDGSTYYGYTF
>TRBJ2-7|TRBV2|NA|NA
TGTGCCAGCAGTGATTCGGTAGGCGAGCAGTACTTC
CASSDSVGEQYF
>TRBJ1-1|TRBV5-5|NA|NA
TGTGCCAGCAGCTTGGGCCAGGTCGGGGCCACTGAAGCTTTCTTT
CASSLGQVGATEAFF
>TRBJ1-2|TRBV20-1|NA|TRBD1
TGCAGTGCTAGAGCGCCGGGACAGCCTTACTATGGCTACACCTTC
CSARAPGQPYYGYTF
>TRBJ2-5|TRBV12-3/TRBV12-4|NA|NA
TGTGCCAGCAGTTCCCGACTTCACGCAGAGACCCAGTACTTC
CASSSRLHAETQYF
>TRBJ2-3|TRBV7-2|many|NA
TGTGCCAGCAGCGGCCGAATAGGGGGAGATACGCAGTATTTT
CASSGRIGGDTQYF
>TRBJ2-3|TRBV7-2|NA|NA
TGTGCCAGCAGCTCCTGGGGGTATACAGATACGCAGTATTTT
CASSSWGYTDTQYF
>TRBJ2-1|TRBV24-1|few|NA
TGTGCCACCAGTGCCCCGAGGCCCAGTGAGCAGTTCTTC
CATSAPRPSEQFF
>TRBJ2-3|TRBV28|NA|TRBD1
TGTGCCAGCAGTTCCACCTCCGGGACAGGGTACGAGCATATCCCAGATACGCAGTATTTT
CASSSTSGTGYEHIPDTQYF
>TRBJ2-2|TRBV10-3|NA|NA
TGTGCCATCAGTGAGTCCGGACTGAACACCGGGGAGCTGTTTTTT
CAISESGLNTGELFF
>TRBJ1-2|TRBV6-2/TRBV6-3|NA|NA
TGTGCCAGCAGTTACTCAGGCGTCTATGGCTACACCTTC
CASSYSGVYGYTF
>TRBJ2-5|TRBV5-1|NA|NA
TGCGCCAGCAGGCGGCGGGAAGAGACCCAGTACTTC
CASRRREETQYF
>TRBJ2-7|TRBV20-1|few|NA
TGCAGTGCTAGTTCCGGATACAGGGGAGGCCACGAGCAGTACTTC
CSASSGYRGGHEQYF
>TRBJ2-7|TRBV20-1|NA|NA
TGCAGTGCTTCCCCTTGGGGAGCCGAGCAGTACTTC
CSASPWGAEQYF
>TRBJ2-3|TRBV3-1|NA|TRBD2
TGTGCCAGCAGCCAAGAGATTAGCGCGGGGGGGCTTGAGACGCAGTATTTT
CASSQEISAGGLETQYF